Below, one TCR beta chain is given with its context. This entry comes from a study of shared T cell receptors in the human thymus. Assay used: immunoSEQ multiplex PCR; TCRdb lists only in-frame clones, some missing. This sample carries some 700,000 clones, approximately 85% of them seen once, and the ten largest clones take around 0.0094%. Germline V gene sequence: CDR1 GTSNPN, CDR2 SVGIG (reference sequence). Germline trimming cut 2 bases from V and 1 base from J; bases unmatched to any gene: 7. This CDR3 has 15 residues. These same data were also listed under a study on human thymus T cells.

The sequence derives from a girl under two years old with a congenital heart defect. V usage is TRBV30 and J usage is TRBJ1-1, with 7 bases matching TRBD1. Sequenced sample: thymocytes. As DNA, the CDR3 is TGTGCCTGGAGTCCCGGGGACAGCTCGAACACTGAAGCTTTCTTT. This encodes CAWSPGDSSNTEAFF.